This TCR beta chain is from a study of T cell responses to AZD1222 COVID-19 vaccine. Study-level background: Combined were second doses at about 4 or about 12 weeks. Study-level points and caveats: The study identified only five or six AZD1222 recipients as seropositive at baseline. Repertoires were obtained solely post-peak T cell response. Reports indicate that nearly half of spike-specific TCRs are directed at unmutated variant regions.

Note on this clone: Its antigen is unknown.

TCRdb's table, derived via immunoSEQ multiplex PCR, lists solely in-frame clones and lacks some. The repertoire has roughly 130,000 clones, roughly 90% of them found once; the top ten carry 2.5% to 4%. CDR1 MDHEN and CDR2 SYDVKM come from the germline V gene. The CDR3 length is 17 residues. The ends lost 3 bases at V and 3 bases at J; junction bases unmatched: 8. The chain has TRBV28 and TRBJ1-6; TRBD1 matches 7 bases. The sequence was collected from an adult in good health. This material consisted of peripheral blood, taken on day 0 of AZD1222 vaccination. The CDR3 DNA reads as TGTGCCAGCAGTTTTCTTCCGGGACAGCTCTATAATTCACCCCTCCACTTT. It codes for CASSFLPGQLYNSPLHF.